This T cell receptor beta chain was sequenced in a study of beta chain features in type 1 diabetes (dated 2018 in TCRdb). Study-level background: Mean age, gender distribution, total cell number and subset yield were not different between patients and healthy donors. The study compared TCRB repertoires of sorted circulating CD4+ T cell subsets between recently diagnosed type 1 diabetes patients and matched healthy donors. A total of roughly 100 million sorted cells were examined across all samples, and RNA yield correlated strongly with the number of cells per subset. Regulatory and stem cell-like memory subsets were obtained from only 8 patients and about 8 healthy donors, while naive and central memory subsets were obtained from all 30 or so donors.

The entire isolated RNA was reverse transcribed using the High Capacity cDNA Reverse Transcription Kit, and thus expressed TCRB transcripts were sequenced. Naive, central memory and regulatory T cell samples underwent deep immunoSEQ sequencing, averaging approximately 3.5 million total reads per sample. After sorted cells were lysed in RLT buffer, RNA was extracted with DNase-treated RNeasy Micro or Mini kits, with the choice depending on cell number. Each cell subset was processed separately to prevent cross-contamination, with patient and healthy donor samples processed together. TCRB sequences were amplified from cDNA with the immunoSEQ multiplex PCR, producing 87-bp fragments spanning the CDR3 region. Sequencing of the amplicons was done on the Illumina HiSeq platform. The authors processed their data as follows. PCR bias was computationally corrected using synthetic template baselines, reads within Hamming distance 2 were collapsed, and singletons that could not be merged were discarded. Reads were aligned against IMGT so that V, D and J genes, CDR3 length and insertions or deletions at six rearrangement sites could be assigned. Within each subset, clonotype counts were normalized to sorted cell number, and only after that were true diversity and Gini coefficients computed with the tcR R package. The overlap coefficient, calculated on TCRB nucleotide sequences, was used to quantify repertoire sharing. Out-of-frame TCRB sequences from naive cells were analyzed as a proxy for the pre-selection repertoire. TCRdb limited this immuneACCESS table to in-frame rearrangements with V and J called. A share of clones is missing; checked studies link under half to unresolved V genes, and the rest is unexplained. For V, J and clone size, that table is used; D and trimming come from the DNA. The sample yields around 310,000 clones; about 13% were counted once. Clones ranked in the top ten supply over 0.014% of the sample.

From each donor, a single peripheral blood sample of about 100 mL on average was drawn into heparinised tubes. A BD FACSAria II and a panel including CD45RO, CCR7, CD25, CD127, CD95 and CD27 were used to sort naive, central memory, regulatory and stem cell-like memory CD4+ T cells. A purity above 98% was achieved for all sorted populations. PBMCs were isolated right away by Lymphoprep density gradient centrifugation and were stained directly, without culture. So that batch effects would be minimized, each experiment stained and sorted samples in pairs, pairing one healthy donor with one patient. Beyond this particular receptor, the publication reports: In all four CD4+ subsets, TCRB CDR3 length was moderately but significantly shorter in type 1 diabetes patients. Because cDNA was sequenced instead of genomic DNA, highly expressing activated cells could be over-represented, though the groups showed no difference in activation or CD3 levels. Patients with type 1 diabetes made fewer insertions and deleted more nucleotides at VDJ recombination sites, implying thymic rearrangement abnormalities. HLA sub-analyses involved small numbers of individuals, so any influence of HLA type on TCRB rearrangement remained unresolved. Shorter templates might be favored by PCR, yet because patient and control samples were amplified and corrected together, any such skew would affect both groups equally. Naive, central memory and regulatory TCRB repertoires appeared to be more similar among patients than among healthy donors.

A word on this clone: Its antigen remains unidentified. Base qualities are not provided; no much larger clone lies one nucleotide away.

The CDR3 numbers 17 residues from cysteine through phenylalanine. Only the CDR3 DNA is retained, 51 bases long and in frame from the first base. CDR1 and CDR2, looked up from the germline V gene, are SGHDT and YYEEEE. For this chain, trimming is 1 base at the V end and 5 bases at the J end, and the number of junction bases without a gene match is 9. Sequencing was performed on naive CD4+ T cells from blood. This sample's cell subset or site label indicates: true naive CD4+ T cells. Recombination connected TRBV5-6 to TRBJ2-5, and 12 bases in between align with TRBD2. This sequence originates from a young woman with type 1 diabetes. CDR3 reads: CASSLRLTSGRNETQYF. The DNA is TGTGCCAGCAGCTTGCGTCTGACTAGCGGGAGAAACGAGACCCAGTACTTC.